Shown below are 32 T cell receptor beta chains from a single sample sequenced in a study of blood T cell repertoires in COVID-19. Sequencing used immunoSEQ multiplex PCR; TCRdb keeps in-frame clones, though not all of them. The sample has 150,000 to 200,000 clones, approximately 95% seen once. The sequencing input was peripheral blood. These receptors all come from a woman aged 60 to 75 with COVID-19, enrolled during active disease.

For this clone: Other nucleotide sequences in the sample specify the same CDR3. The chain has TRBV30 and TRBJ2-7; 8 nucleotides align to TRBD2. The CDR3 runs to 12 residues. Germline CDR1 is GTSNPN and CDR2 is SVGIG (reference sequence). After removal of 3 bases from V and 4 bases from J, the junction contained 2 bases not matched to a gene. The DNA for the CDR3 is TGTGCCTGGAGCGGGGGGGGGTACGAGCAGTACTTC. Translating it yields CAWSGGGYEQYF.

Details on this clone: Different DNA sequences within this sample yield the same CDR3. The V and J genes are TRBV9 and TRBJ1-6; D may be TRBD1 (6 bases). The CDR3 covers 14 residues. The germline CDR1 and CDR2 sequences are SGDLS and YYNGEE. The V gene lost 0 bases and the J gene lost 7 bases, with 8 bases spanning the gap. CDR3 region: CASSVGQGNSPLHF. CDR3 coding DNA: TGTGCCAGCAGCGTAGGCCAGGGGAATTCACCCCTCCACTTT.

The chain links TRBV19 to TRBJ2-1, with TRBD2 identical over 9 bases. Germline CDR1 and CDR2: LNHDA and SQIVND (reference sequence). The V segment lost 5 bases and the J segment 3 bases; nucleotides outside the gene matches: 5. This CDR3 is built from 15 residues. The chain's CDR3 is CASSQGLALYNEQFF. CDR3 DNA sequence: TGTGCCAGTAGTCAGGGACTAGCCCTCTACAATGAGCAGTTCTTC.

CDR3 DNA: TGTGCCAGCAGCGCGACAGGGGGCTGGAGTAGCACCGGGGAGCTGTTTTTT. This codes for CASSATGGWSSTGELFF. The genes are TRBV11-2 and TRBJ2-2; 10 bases fit TRBD1. The CDR3 runs 17 residues. CDR1 is SGHAT, CDR2 FQNNGV, per germline. The junction had 10 bases not matched to a gene; V was cut back by 5 bases and J by 4 bases.

The chain recombines TRBV6-2 or TRBV6-3 with TRBJ1-6, with a tentative D call TRBD1 (6 bases). Germline CDR1 MNHEY, CDR2 SVGEGT. V was cut by 2 bases and J by 3 bases, with 8 bases left in between. There are 15 residues in the CDR3. The CDR3 spells CASSYGGNYNSPLHF. Here the CDR3 DNA reads TGTGCCAGCAGTTACGGGGGCAACTATAATTCACCCCTCCACTTT.

The chain joins TRBV4-1 to TRBJ2-1; TRBD2 aligns across 8 bases. This CDR3 has 16 amino acids. V shed 3 bases and J 2 bases; nucleotides not matched to a gene: 6. Germline V gene data show CDR1 as MGHRA and CDR2 as YSYEKL. CDR3 residues: CASSQSERGTYNEQFF. The CDR3 DNA is TGCGCCAGCAGCCAGAGCGAGCGGGGGACCTACAATGAGCAGTTCTTC.

The rearrangement joins TRBV10-2 to TRBJ1-3, with D uncertain. Germline V CDR1 and CDR2: WSHSY, SAAADI. This CDR3 has 13 amino acids. V was pared by 6 bases and J by 0 bases, with 6 bases between. The CDR3 DNA is TGCGCCAGCAGGTCCGGCTCTGGAAACACCATATATTTT. It yields the protein CASRSGSGNTIYF.

The genes are TRBV11-2 and TRBJ2-7; TRBD1 matches 7 bases. CDR3 size: 14 residues. V gave up 4 bases and J gave up 6 bases; unmatched junction bases: 9. Germline V gene data show CDR1 as SGHAT and CDR2 as FQNNGV. CDR3: CASSSRQGRSEQYF. The CDR3 DNA is TGTGCCAGCAGCTCCCGACAGGGAAGGAGCGAGCAGTACTTC.

The J gene is TRBJ1-2, the V gene TRBV9; D is unresolved. This CDR3 is built from 11 residues. V shed 8 bases and J shed 7 bases, with 12 bases lying between them. CDR1 and CDR2 (germline): SGDLS, YYNGEE. Here the CDR3 DNA reads TGTGCCAGTAGGTCATCGGGTGGCTACACCTTC. Protein: CASRSSGGYTF. Using reference TRBV9 and TRBJ1-2 for the parts outside the CDR3, the full variable domain is DSGVTQTPKHLITATGQRVTLRCSPRSGDLSVYWYQQSLDQGLQFLIQYYNGEERAKGNILERFSAQQFPDLHSELNLSSLELGDSALYFCASRSSGGYTFGSGTRLTVV.

The rearrangement links TRBV2 to TRBJ1-2; 7 bases line up with TRBD1. Trimming at V came to 3 bases and at J to 5 bases, leaving 9 bases not matched to a gene. The germline V gene encodes CDR1 SNHLY and CDR2 FYNNEI. There are 15 residues in the CDR3. In nucleotides, the CDR3 is TGTGCCAGCAGTGAGGCGACAGGGCCCTATTATGGCTACACCTTC. This codes for CASSEATGPYYGYTF.

In its sample, this clone was seen once. The chain has TRBV5-1 and TRBJ1-1, with TRBD1 matching over 7 bases. CDR1 is SGHRS and CDR2 is YFSETQ in the germline V gene. This CDR3 spans 15 amino acids. V lost 0 bases, J lost 2 bases, and 4 bases stayed unmatched. This chain's CDR3 is CASSLGQGGNTEAFF. As DNA, the CDR3 is TGCGCCAGCAGCTTGGGACAGGGAGGTAACACTGAAGCTTTCTTT. The whole variable domain, remainder taken from reference TRBV5-1 and TRBJ1-1, is KAGVTQTPRYLIKTRGQQVTLSCSPISGHRSVSWYQQTPGQGLQFLFEYFSETQRNKGNFPGRFSGRQFSNSRSEMNVSTLELGDSALYLCASSLGQGGNTEAFFGQGTRLTVV.

The chain carries TRBV7-2 and TRBJ1-2, with TRBD1 identical over 11 bases. The V and J ends lost 4 bases and 5 bases, in that order; junction bases with no gene match: 6. CDR1 and CDR2 (germline): SGHTA, FQGNSA. The CDR3 covers 15 residues. This chain's CDR3 is CASSSRTGGEYGYTF. In nucleotides, the CDR3 is TGTGCCAGCAGCTCCAGGACAGGGGGCGAGTATGGCTACACCTTC.

V usage is TRBV2 and J usage is TRBJ1-1; possibly TRBD1 for D (6 bases). The length of the CDR3 is 12 residues. Germline values: CDR1 SNHLY, CDR2 FYNNEI. Deletions cut 6 bases from V and 7 bases from J, with 12 bases between. In DNA, the CDR3 is TGTGCCAGCAGACCCGACAGGTTTGAAGCTTTCTTT. The encoded protein is CASRPDRFEAFF.

V usage is TRBV7-8 and J usage is TRBJ1-1; tentative D call: TRBD1 (5 bases). The CDR3 has 13 residues. The germline V gene encodes CDR1 SGHVS and CDR2 FQNEAQ. V was clipped by 5 bases and J by 8 bases, with 15 bases between them. The chain's CDR3 is CASSRDAAGEAFF. CDR3 nucleotides: TGTGCCAGCAGCCGGGACGCGGCGGGAGAAGCTTTCTTT.

The CDR3 DNA sequence: TGTGCCAGCAGTTTCCTCGGACAGGCGAACACCGGGGAGCTGTTTTTT. Translating it yields CASSFLGQANTGELFF. The chain uses TRBV27 and TRBJ2-2; the match to TRBD1 covers 7 bases. Germline values: CDR1 MNHEY, CDR2 SMNVEV (reference sequence). The CDR3 extends over 16 amino acids. V gave up 3 bases and J gave up 0 bases; unmatched junction bases: 4.

The rearrangement links TRBV2 to TRBJ1-5, with D maybe TRBD1 (5 bases). The V end was cut by 7 bases, the J end by 2 bases, with 12 bases between. Germline V gene sequence: CDR1 SNHLY, CDR2 FYNNEI. The length of the CDR3 is 14 residues. The CDR3: CASNFDRGNQPQHF. The CDR3 DNA is TGTGCCAGCAATTTTGACAGAGGCAATCAGCCCCAGCATTTT.

The chain has TRBV7-2 and TRBJ2-5, with 9 nucleotides matching TRBD2. Germline trimming cut 4 bases from V and 2 bases from J; bases unmatched to any gene: 11. The germline V gene has CDR1 SGHTA and CDR2 FQGNSA. The CDR3 is 17 amino acids. The CDR3 DNA sequence: TGTGCCAGCAGCTCCCGCGGGCTAGCGGGACCACAAGAGACCCAGTACTTC. It yields the protein CASSSRGLAGPQETQYF.

The chain links TRBV7-2 to TRBJ1-5, with D perhaps matching TRBD1 (5 bases). The CDR3 runs to 15 residues. V lost 1 base and J lost 6, with 13 bases in between. Germline lookup yields CDR1 SGHTA and CDR2 FQGNSA. CDR3 nucleotides: TGTGCCAGCAGCTTAGTGGGGCAGATAAGTCAGCCCCAGCATTTT. Translation: CASSLVGQISQPQHF.

This chain joins TRBV14 and TRBJ1-2; unclear D gene. Trimming removed 4 bases from V and 10 bases from J, with 10 bases in between. This CDR3 spans 11 amino acids. Germline V CDR1 and CDR2: SGHDN, FVKESK. Here the CDR3 reads CASSRGTFYTF. The CDR3 DNA reads as TGTGCCAGCAGCCGCGGAACTTTCTACACCTTC.

The chain combines TRBV19 with TRBJ1-2; D ambiguous. Germline assignment: CDR1 LNHDA and CDR2 SQIVND (reference sequence). Between the trimmed V and J ends, which lost 1 base and 3 bases, there was a span of 12 bases. The CDR3 loop spans 15 amino acids. The CDR3, as DNA: TGTGCCAGTAGTATAGTCGGGGAGGCCGACTATGGCTACACCTTC. This codes for CASSIVGEADYGYTF. The whole variable domain, filled in from reference TRBV19 and TRBJ1-2, reads DGGITQSPKYLFRKEGQNVTLSCEQNLNHDAMYWYRQDPGQGLRLIYYSQIVNDFQKGDIAEGYSVSREKKESFPLTVTSAQKNPTAFYLCASSIVGEADYGYTFGSGTRLTVV.

With regard to this clone: This specimen includes other DNA sequences encoding the same CDR3. This chain joins TRBV5-1 and TRBJ2-7; D unclear. Germline CDR1 and CDR2: SGHRS and YFSETQ. V shed 0 bases and J shed 0 bases, with 4 bases lying between them. The CDR3 covers 13 residues. CDR3 amino acids: CASSLAGSYEQYF. The CDR3 nucleotides are TGCGCCAGCAGCTTGGCGGGCTCCTACGAGCAGTACTTC.

The chain is built from TRBV29-1 and TRBJ1-2; TRBD1 matches 8 bases. CDR3 length equals 12 residues. Germline V gene data show CDR1 as SQVTM and CDR2 as ANQGSEA. Germline trimming cut 8 bases from V and 8 bases from J; bases unmatched to any gene: 10. CDR3 coding DNA: TGCAGCTTCTGGACAGGGTGGGGCGGCTACACCTTC. It yields the protein CSFWTGWGGYTF.

The CDR3 nucleotides are TGTGCCAGCAGCCCCGCTACAGGGACCACCGACGAGCAGTACTTC. Translated, it gives CASSPATGTTDEQYF. The V call is TRBV6-5, the J call TRBJ2-7; a possible D gene is TRBD1 (6 bases). CDR3 length equals 15 residues. CDR1 is MNHEY and CDR2 is SVGAGI in the germline V gene. V shed 6 bases and J shed 5 bases, with 20 bases lying between them.

The genes are TRBV4-2 and TRBJ1-4; D remains ambiguous. The CDR3 covers 16 residues. V lost 2 bases and J 0 bases, leaving 10 bases between the germline ends. CDR1 and CDR2 from the germline V gene are LGHNA and YNFKEQ. CDR3 bases: TGTGCCAGCAGCCAAAGTCACACGACAACTAATGAAAAACTGTTTTTT. Residues: CASSQSHTTTNEKLFF.

The rearrangement uses TRBV7-2 and TRBJ1-5; 7 bases are a match to TRBD1. Looked up from germline, CDR1 is SGHTA and CDR2 is FQGNSA. CDR3 length: 16 residues. Trimming removed 5 bases from V and 0 bases from J; junction bases left unmatched: 7. The CDR3 reads CASSPRTGYSNQPQHF. The CDR3, as DNA: TGTGCCAGCAGCCCCCGGACAGGTTATAGCAATCAGCCCCAGCATTTT. Full variable domain (outside the CDR3, taken from reference TRBV7-2 and TRBJ1-5): GAGVSQSPSNKVTEKGKDVELRCDPISGHTALYWYRQSLGQGLEFLIYFQGNSAPDKSGLPSDRFSAERTGGSVSTLTIQRTQQEDSAVYLCASSPRTGYSNQPQHFGDGTRLSIL.

CDR3 sequence (DNA): TGTGCCAGCAGTTACTCCCCGACAGGGGCGGTGAACACTGAAGCTTTCTTT. Protein sequence: CASSYSPTGAVNTEAFF. This sequence joins TRBV6-2 or TRBV6-3 and TRBJ1-1; 8 bases match TRBD1. The CDR3 covers 17 residues. V shed 0 bases and J 0 bases; nucleotides not matched to a gene: 6. Germline CDR1 MNHEY, CDR2 SVGEGT.

V usage is TRBV6-5 and J usage is TRBJ1-5, with D perhaps TRBD1 (5 bases). V lost 6 bases and J 0 bases, leaving 9 bases between the germline ends. Germline loops: CDR1 MNHEY, CDR2 SVGAGI. This CDR3 spans 14 amino acids. The CDR3, as DNA: TGTGCCAGCAGCCAGGGTAATAGCAATCAGCCCCAGCATTTT. It encodes CASSQGNSNQPQHF.

The rearrangement uses TRBV5-1 and TRBJ2-7; 8 bases agree with TRBD1. This CDR3 region has 14 residues. V was clipped by 3 bases and J by 2 bases; unmatched bases: 4. Germline CDR1 is SGHRS and CDR2 is YFSETQ. The CDR3 DNA follows: TGCGCCAGCAGCTCCATGACAGGGGCCTACGAGCAGTACTTC. It is translated as CASSSMTGAYEQYF.

This sequence joins TRBV7-8 and TRBJ1-5; 9 bases match TRBD1. In germline, CDR1 is SGHVS, CDR2 FQNEAQ. V gave up 3 bases and J gave up 3 bases; unmatched junction bases: 3. The CDR3 runs 15 residues. CDR3 sequence (DNA): TGTGCCAGCAGCTTTGGACAGGGGAACAATCAGCCCCAGCATTTT. Its protein is CASSFGQGNNQPQHF.

The chain is built from TRBV4-2 and TRBJ1-1; no clear D gene. Per germline, CDR1 LGHNA and CDR2 YNFKEQ. The germline V and J ends were trimmed by 0 bases and 1 base, with 6 bases remaining between them. This CDR3 is 14 amino acids long. CDR3 sequence: CASSQERGNTEAFF. The DNA of the CDR3 is TGTGCCAGCAGCCAAGAACGGGGGAACACTGAAGCTTTCTTT.

The rearrangement joins TRBV20-1 to TRBJ1-6; D unresolved. V was clipped by 3 bases and J by 9 bases, with 15 bases between them. The CDR3 is 14 amino acids. Germline lookup yields CDR1 DFQATT and CDR2 SNEGSKA (reference sequence). The CDR3, as DNA: TGCAGTGCTAGTCCCAGCAGTAGCAGTTCACCCCTCCACTTT. As protein: CSASPSSSSSPLHF.

The genes are TRBV27 and TRBJ2-1, with a possible D match to TRBD2 (6 bases). Germline CDR1 is MNHEY and CDR2 is SMNVEV (reference sequence). The CDR3 has 18 residues. The V end lost 4 bases, the J end lost 5 bases, and 24 bases lay between the germline ends. The CDR3 region has the DNA TGTGCCAGCAGTTCAAGACAGACTGAAACCTGGAGGGACAATGAGCAGTTCTTC. Amino acids: CASSSRQTETWRDNEQFF.